One and the same sample provided the 9 T cell receptor beta chains below, sequenced in a study of shared clonotypes between healthy human individuals. Method: immunoSEQ multiplex PCR; TCRdb's copy keeps in-frame clones and lacks some. Here the sample spans some 2,400,000 clones, around 95% being singletons. Sequencing was performed on naive CD4+ T cells sorted from blood. Subset noted: CD45RA+ positively selected. These receptor sequences come from a man younger than 35 in good health.

This clone was seen a few times. The chain has TRBV10-3 and TRBJ2-2, with D tentatively TRBD1 (5 bases). The CDR3 is made up of 14 amino acids. CDR1 is ENHRY, CDR2 SYGVKD, per germline. V was trimmed by 7 bases and J by 1 base, leaving 10 bases between them. For the CDR3, the DNA is TGTGCCATCAAAGGGCAGGGGAACACCGGGGAGCTGTTTTTT. It encodes CAIKGQGNTGELFF.

Comments on this clone: A junction boundary mismatches the germline segment, possibly from a read error. The V and J genes are TRBV7-6 and TRBJ2-7, with TRBD2 identical over 11 bases. The germline CDR1 and CDR2 sequences are SGHVS and FNYEAQ. This CDR3 has 13 residues. The CDR3 loop is CASSLAGGNEQYF. DNA for the CDR3: TGTGCCAGCAGCCTAGCGGGAGGTAACGAGCAGTACTTC.

The chain carries TRBV28 and TRBJ2-6; D is ambiguous. V lost 5 bases and J 4 bases, leaving 18 bases between the germline ends. Germline CDR1 is MDHEN and CDR2 is SYDVKM. The CDR3 covers 17 residues. CDR3 residues: CASSSVPVGSGANVLTF. In nucleotides, the CDR3 is TGTGCCAGCAGTAGTGTCCCGGTGGGGTCGGGGGCCAACGTCCTGACTTTC.

The chain employs TRBV4-3 and TRBJ2-3; TRBD2 aligns across 7 bases. Germline assignment: CDR1 LGHNA and CDR2 YSLEER. J was trimmed by 0 bases and V by 0 bases; bases with no gene match: 3. This CDR3 comprises 16 residues. For the CDR3, the DNA is TGCGCCAGCAGCCAAGAGGCTAGCGGAAGCACAGATACGCAGTATTTT. This translates into CASSQEASGSTDTQYF.

Points on this clone: The sample contains more than one DNA sequence encoding this CDR3. The CDR3 DNA follows: TGTGCCAGCAGCCAGGACAGGGGGCGCGAGCAGTACTTC. Amino acids: CASSQDRGREQYF. This chain uses TRBV6-4 with TRBJ2-7; 11 nucleotides agree with TRBD1. With 6 bases clipped from V and 6 bases from J, the junction kept 4 bases outside the gene matches. Germline-derived CDR1 and CDR2 are MRHNA and SNTAGT. CDR3 length: 13 amino acids.

The chain employs TRBV4-3 and TRBJ1-4; the D gene is possibly TRBD1 (6 bases). Trimming removed 4 bases from V and 3 bases from J, with 12 bases in between. CDR1 is LGHNA and CDR2 is YSLEER in the germline V gene. The CDR3 loop spans 15 amino acids. CDR3 region: CASSLTGQSNEKLFF. The CDR3 region has the DNA TGCGCCAGCAGCCTGACCGGACAGTCTAATGAAAAACTGTTTTTT.

The J gene is TRBJ2-1, the V gene TRBV7-8, with D possibly TRBD2 on 5 matching bases. Deletions cut 5 bases from V and 1 base from J, with 9 bases between. Germline assignment: CDR1 SGHVS and CDR2 FQNEAQ. The CDR3 has 14 residues. CDR3 in DNA: TGTGCCAGCAGCCGAGGAGGATCCTACAATGAGCAGTTCTTC. This codes for CASSRGGSYNEQFF.

V and J are TRBV18 and TRBJ1-1, with D uncertain. V lost 2 bases and J lost 5, with 12 bases in between. The germline CDR1 and CDR2 sequences are KGHSH and LQKENI. CDR3 length equals 14 residues. DNA of the CDR3: TGTGCCAGCTCACCATCGGTCCGGGATACTGAAGCTTTCTTT. As protein: CASSPSVRDTEAFF.

This chain joins TRBV30 and TRBJ1-1; 8 nucleotides align to TRBD1. This CDR3 comprises 14 residues. V lost 0 bases and J lost 7; bases outside the gene matches: 7. The germline gives CDR1 GTSNPN, CDR2 SVGIG (reference sequence). The CDR3 loop reads CAWSVQSGQGEAFF. CDR3 in DNA: TGTGCCTGGAGTGTACAATCTGGACAGGGTGAAGCTTTCTTT.